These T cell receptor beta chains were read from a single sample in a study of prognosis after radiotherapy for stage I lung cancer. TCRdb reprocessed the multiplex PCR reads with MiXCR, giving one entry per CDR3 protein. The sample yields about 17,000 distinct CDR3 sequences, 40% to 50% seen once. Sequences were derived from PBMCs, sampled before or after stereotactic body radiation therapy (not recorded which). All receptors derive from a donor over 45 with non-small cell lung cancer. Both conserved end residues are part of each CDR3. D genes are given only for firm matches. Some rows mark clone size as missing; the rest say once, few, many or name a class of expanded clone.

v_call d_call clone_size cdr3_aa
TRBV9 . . CASSTYGALQETQYF
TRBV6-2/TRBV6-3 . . CAITSSDTETYEQYF
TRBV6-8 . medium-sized CASSYSGAGEQYF
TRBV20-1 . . CSAREGALEQYF
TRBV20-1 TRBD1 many CSATLQDRGTDEQYF
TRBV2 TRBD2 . CASSGSSGRSVELFF
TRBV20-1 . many CSALVRSEQFF
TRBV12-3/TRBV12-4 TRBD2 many CASSPLGGGSTDTQYF
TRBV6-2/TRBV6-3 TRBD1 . CATTRDRAYEQYF
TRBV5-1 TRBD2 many CASSLQREVADTQYF
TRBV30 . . CAWSARDKNQPQHF
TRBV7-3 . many CASSLIADGDNEQFF
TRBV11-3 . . CASSLAHGSEQFF
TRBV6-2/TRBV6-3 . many CASSRGTWGGETQYF
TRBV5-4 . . CASSFPSPTYNEQFF
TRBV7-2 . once CASRFQGSGANVLTF
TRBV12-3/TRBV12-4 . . CASSLVGQGNEQYF
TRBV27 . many CASSLSIGDSSYNEQFF
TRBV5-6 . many CASSLRATGNTIYF
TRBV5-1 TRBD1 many CASRLGQGVETQYF
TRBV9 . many CASSAYRVDAGELFF
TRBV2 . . CASKDGGGGTEAFF
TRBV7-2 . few CASSLTTGYNEKLFF
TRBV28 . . CASGVNTGELFF
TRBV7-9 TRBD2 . CASSDRLAGGSYNEQFF
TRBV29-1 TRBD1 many CSVEGSGDRDTEAFF
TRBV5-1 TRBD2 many CASSLGTSVETQYF
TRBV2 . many CASSASGANVLTF
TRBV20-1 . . CSARAQGPDTQYF
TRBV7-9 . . CASSSPYGSSGNTIYF
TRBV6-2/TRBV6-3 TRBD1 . CASSSLFGQGGYGYAF
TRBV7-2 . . CASRAGPHNEQFF
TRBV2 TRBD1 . CASSRYRGTYGHTF
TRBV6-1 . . CASQSGRWATEAFF
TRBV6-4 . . CASSDGSDTDTQYF
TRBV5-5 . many CASSLLGHMNTEAFF
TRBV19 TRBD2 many CASSSSGLAGIETQYF
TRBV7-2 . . CASSLSGDNEKLFF
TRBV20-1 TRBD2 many CSARDHSTRGTYNEQFF
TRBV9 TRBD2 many CASSVYAGAAYEQYF
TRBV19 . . CASSIDKVWAPSYGYTF
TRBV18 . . CASSGGVGQETQYF
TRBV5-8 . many CASSRTQETQYF
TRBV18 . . CASSQSYNSPLHF
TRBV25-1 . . CASTQTVGPDTQYF
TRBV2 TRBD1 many CASGEQGTNNQPQHF
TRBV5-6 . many CASSLGAPLATDTQYF
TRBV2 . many CASSEQGESYEQYF
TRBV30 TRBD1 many CASQGSSYEQYF
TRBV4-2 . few CASAPGGTIPINEKLFF
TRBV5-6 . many CASSLWGSTWGNYGYTF
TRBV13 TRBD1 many CASSLQGGAERRTVSSYNEQFF
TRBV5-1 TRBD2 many CASSDSGGSTDTQYF
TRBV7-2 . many CASSLGRIQETQYF
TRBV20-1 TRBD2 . CSATQIAGGLDTQYF
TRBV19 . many CASSRTGINQPQHF
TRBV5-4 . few CASSLDRDGNTEAFF
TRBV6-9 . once CASSSVGGSDMAGPQHF
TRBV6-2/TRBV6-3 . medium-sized CASTYEATNYGYTF
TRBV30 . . CAWSRDSSYNEQFF